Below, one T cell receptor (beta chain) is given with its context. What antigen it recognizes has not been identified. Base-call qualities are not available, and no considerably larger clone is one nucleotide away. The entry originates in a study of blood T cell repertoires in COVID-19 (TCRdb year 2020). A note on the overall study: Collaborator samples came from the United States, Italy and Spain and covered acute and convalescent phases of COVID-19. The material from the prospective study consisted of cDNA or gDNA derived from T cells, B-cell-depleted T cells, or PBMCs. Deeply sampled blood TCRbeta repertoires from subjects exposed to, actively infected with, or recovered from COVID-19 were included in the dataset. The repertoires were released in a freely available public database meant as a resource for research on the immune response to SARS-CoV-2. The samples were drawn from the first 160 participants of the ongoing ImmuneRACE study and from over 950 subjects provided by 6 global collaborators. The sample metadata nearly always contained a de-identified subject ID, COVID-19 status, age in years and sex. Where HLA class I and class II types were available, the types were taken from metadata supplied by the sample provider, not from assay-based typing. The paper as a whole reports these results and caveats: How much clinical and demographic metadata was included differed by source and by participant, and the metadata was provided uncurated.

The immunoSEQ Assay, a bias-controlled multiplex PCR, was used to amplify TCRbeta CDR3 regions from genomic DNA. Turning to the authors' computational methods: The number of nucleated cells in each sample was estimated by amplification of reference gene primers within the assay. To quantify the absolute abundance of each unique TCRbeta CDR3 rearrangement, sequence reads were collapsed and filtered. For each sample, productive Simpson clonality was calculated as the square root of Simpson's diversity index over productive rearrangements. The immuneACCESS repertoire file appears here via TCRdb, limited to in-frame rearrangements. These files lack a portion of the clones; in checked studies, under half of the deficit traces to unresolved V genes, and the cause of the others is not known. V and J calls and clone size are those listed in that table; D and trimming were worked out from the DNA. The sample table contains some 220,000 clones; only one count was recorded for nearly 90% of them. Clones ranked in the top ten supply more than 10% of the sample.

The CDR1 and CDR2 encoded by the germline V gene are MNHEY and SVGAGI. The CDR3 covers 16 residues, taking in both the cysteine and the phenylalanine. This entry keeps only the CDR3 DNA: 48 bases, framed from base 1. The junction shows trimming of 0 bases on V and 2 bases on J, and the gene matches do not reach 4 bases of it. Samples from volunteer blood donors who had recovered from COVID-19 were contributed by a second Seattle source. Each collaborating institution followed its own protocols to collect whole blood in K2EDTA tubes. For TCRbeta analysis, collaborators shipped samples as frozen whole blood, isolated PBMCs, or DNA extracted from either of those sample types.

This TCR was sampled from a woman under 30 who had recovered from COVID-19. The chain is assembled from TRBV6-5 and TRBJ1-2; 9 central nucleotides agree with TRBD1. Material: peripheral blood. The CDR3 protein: CASSYSGTGSNYGYTF. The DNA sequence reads TGTGCCAGCAGTTACTCGGGGACAGGGAGCAACTATGGCTACACCTTC.